Below, 20 T cell receptor beta chains from the same sample are listed, as sequenced in a study of blood T cell repertoires in COVID-19. Profiling relied on immunoSEQ multiplex PCR, and the TCRdb table lists in-frame clones only, not all of them. The profile shows approximately 90,000 clones, around nine tenths of them singletons. The specimen sequenced was peripheral blood. These receptors came from a man older than 75 with active or convalescent COVID-19.

The chain recombines TRBV6-5 with TRBJ2-2, with D tentatively TRBD2 (5 bases). V gave up 8 bases and J gave up 5 bases, with 18 bases separating them. CDR1 and CDR2 from the germline V gene are MNHEY and SVGAGI. This CDR3 contains 15 residues. The chain's CDR3 is CASDRGISGTGELFF. The CDR3 coding sequence is TGTGCCAGCGACCGAGGGATCTCGGGAACCGGGGAGCTGTTTTTT.

The chain combines TRBV6-5 with TRBJ2-1; 7 bases map to TRBD2. There are 16 residues in the CDR3. Trimming cost V 2 bases and J 3 bases; bases outside gene matches: 7. CDR1 and CDR2 from the germline V gene are MNHEY and SVGAGI. CDR3 sequence: CASSYGSGTIYNEQFF. In DNA, the CDR3 is TGTGCCAGCAGTTACGGGTCCGGGACTATCTACAATGAGCAGTTCTTC.

The J gene is TRBJ2-1, the V gene TRBV4-3; D perhaps matches TRBD1 (6 bases). The CDR3 runs 15 residues. Germline V gene lookup returns CDR1 LGHNA and CDR2 YSLEER. Trimming shortened V by 1 base and J by 7 bases, and 14 bases separated the two germline ends. The CDR3 spells CASSQAQWGRNEQFF. DNA of the CDR3: TGCGCCAGCAGCCAAGCCCAATGGGGGCGTAATGAGCAGTTCTTC.

The chain employs TRBV5-8 and TRBJ2-1; TRBD2 agrees at 10 bases. The germline gives CDR1 SGHTS, CDR2 YDEGEE. The CDR3 loop spans 18 amino acids. J lost 8 bases, V lost 4 bases, and 18 bases had no gene match. DNA of the CDR3: TGTGCCAGCAGCCAGCCGGGACTAGCGCTTGAGAATAGGTATGAGCAGTTCTTC. Protein product: CASSQPGLALENRYEQFF.

V is TRBV19 and J is TRBJ2-1; possibly TRBD2 for D (7 bases). Between the trimmed V and J ends, which lost 1 base and 4 bases, there was a span of 20 bases. The germline V gene encodes CDR1 LNHDA and CDR2 SQIVND (reference sequence). The CDR3 is 18 residues long. This CDR3 reads CASSIGGRGARGYNEQFF. The CDR3 DNA reads TGTGCCAGTAGTATAGGGGGGAGGGGGGCTAGGGGTTACAATGAGCAGTTCTTC.

The rearrangement uses TRBV4-3 and TRBJ1-6; 7 bases are shared with TRBD1. With V trimmed by 1 base and J by 5 bases, 5 bases remained unmatched. The CDR3 spans 16 residues. CDR1 is LGHNA, CDR2 YSLEER, per germline. The DNA of the CDR3 is TGCGCCAGCAGCCAAGCACCTGGGACAGATAATTCACCCCTCCACTTT. It specifies CASSQAPGTDNSPLHF.

This chain uses TRBV19 with TRBJ2-1; 10 nucleotides align to TRBD2. The CDR3 has 16 amino acids. Germline CDR1 is LNHDA and CDR2 is SQIVND (reference sequence). The J segment lost 8 bases and the V segment lost 1 base, leaving 8 bases of the junction unmatched. The CDR3 spells CASSIGLAGVGDEQFF. The CDR3 DNA is TGTGCCAGTAGTATAGGTCTAGCGGGAGTAGGGGATGAGCAGTTCTTC. The full variable domain, in which reference TRBV19 and TRBJ2-1 provide the parts outside the CDR3, is DGGITQSPKYLFRKEGQNVTLSCEQNLNHDAMYWYRQDPGQGLRLIYYSQIVNDFQKGDIAEGYSVSREKKESFPLTVTSAQKNPTAFYLCASSIGLAGVGDEQFFGPGTRLTVL.

This clone occurred once. The rearrangement uses TRBV11-1 and TRBJ2-3; D is unresolved. This CDR3 comprises 13 residues. The germline V gene encodes CDR1 SGHAT and CDR2 FQDESV (reference sequence). The germline V and J ends were trimmed by 3 bases and 3 bases, with 7 bases remaining between them. The CDR3 nucleotides are TGTGCCAGCAGCTTTATCCCGACAGATACGCAGTATTTT. Translating gives CASSFIPTDTQYF.

This clone appeared a few times. The chain recombines TRBV6-5 with TRBJ1-2; TRBD1 agrees at 8 bases. With V trimmed by 7 bases and J by 5 bases, 9 bases remained unmatched. CDR3 size: 14 residues. From germline, CDR1 is MNHEY and CDR2 SVGAGI. CDR3 nucleotides: TGTGCCAGCACCCATCAGGGGGCAGAGTATGGCTACACCTTC. Translated: CASTHQGAEYGYTF.

The chain employs TRBV18 and TRBJ1-3, with 11 bases fitting TRBD1. Germline CDR1 is KGHSH and CDR2 is LQKENI. The V gene end was trimmed by 4 bases and the J gene end by 7 bases; junction bases not matched to a gene: 9. The CDR3 covers 16 residues. The CDR3 sequence: CASSRQPGTGGNTIYF. DNA of the CDR3: TGTGCCAGCTCACGACAACCCGGGACAGGGGGTAACACCATATATTTT.

V is TRBV19 and J is TRBJ2-1; 7 nucleotides align to TRBD2. The CDR3 sequence is 16 residues long. The trim removed 5 bases at V and 0 bases at J, leaving 7 bases unmatched. Germline assignment: CDR1 LNHDA and CDR2 SQIVND (reference sequence). The CDR3 is CASSLILAASYNEQFF. For the CDR3, the DNA is TGTGCCAGTAGTCTTATCCTAGCGGCCTCCTACAATGAGCAGTTCTTC.

V is TRBV6-2 or TRBV6-3 and J is TRBJ2-5, with 14 bases fitting TRBD2. Germline CDR1 and CDR2: MNHEY and SVGEGT. CDR3 length: 15 residues. V was clipped by 5 bases and J by 5 bases; unmatched bases: 4. The CDR3 DNA reads TGTGCCAGCAGTGGACTAGCGGGAGGATGGGAGACCCAGTACTTC. It codes for CASSGLAGGWETQYF.

J is TRBJ2-1 and V is TRBV27; 8 bases align to TRBD1. J was trimmed by 4 bases and V by 3 bases; bases with no gene match: 5. The CDR3 is 15 residues long. CDR1 MNHEY and CDR2 SMNVEV come from the germline V gene (reference sequence). CDR3 nucleotide sequence: TGTGCCAGCAGTTTCGGACAGGGAGGTTACAATGAGCAGTTCTTC. Its translation: CASSFGQGGYNEQFF.

This rearrangement joins TRBV4-1 to TRBJ2-1, with 10 bases matching TRBD2. The CDR3 has 16 amino acids. Germline V gene lookup returns CDR1 MGHRA and CDR2 YSYEKL. Losses at the gene ends were 4 bases for V and 8 bases for J; bases not matched to a gene: 11. CDR3 sequence reads: CASSPLQTSGNYEQFF. The CDR3 DNA reads as TGCGCCAGCAGCCCGCTCCAAACTAGCGGGAACTATGAGCAGTTCTTC.

This chain joins TRBV2 and TRBJ2-5; 8 bases match TRBD2. Per the germline V gene, CDR1 is SNHLY and CDR2 is FYNNEI. The CDR3 has 16 residues. The ends lost 10 bases at V and 0 bases at J; junction bases unmatched: 13. The CDR3 sequence is CANREGLGKYQETQYF. The CDR3 nucleotides are TGTGCCAACCGGGAGGGGTTGGGAAAGTACCAAGAGACCCAGTACTTC.

This chain links TRBV12-3 or TRBV12-4 with TRBJ1-5; 9 bases align to TRBD1. J lost 11 bases, V lost 5 bases, and 4 bases had no gene match. The length of the CDR3 is 12 residues. CDR3 protein: CASSIRQGAQHF. As DNA, the CDR3 is TGTGCCAGCAGTATCCGACAGGGGGCCCAGCATTTT.

This chain connects TRBV18 to TRBJ2-7; D may be TRBD2 (6 bases). V was shortened by 1 base and J by 3 bases, with 10 bases between the two germline ends. Germline lookup yields CDR1 KGHSH and CDR2 LQKENI. The CDR3 length is 14 residues. The CDR3 here is CASSPRQEGYEQYF. Written as DNA, the CDR3 is TGTGCCAGCTCACCACGGCAGGAGGGCTACGAGCAGTACTTC.

This clone was seen a handful of times. The chain employs TRBV5-5 and TRBJ2-7; 8 bases map to TRBD2. Germline CDR1 is SGHKS and CDR2 is YYEKEE (reference sequence). This CDR3 spans 14 amino acids. J gave up 0 bases and V 4 bases, and 3 bases lay outside the gene matches. The CDR3 here is CASSRSGNSYEQYF. DNA for the CDR3: TGTGCCAGCAGCCGTAGCGGGAACTCCTACGAGCAGTACTTC.

The chain uses TRBV13 and TRBJ1-2, with a tentative D call TRBD1 (6 bases). V lost 5 bases and J lost 8, with 21 bases in between. This CDR3 has 15 residues. CDR1 is PRHDT, CDR2 FYEKMQ, per germline (reference sequence). The CDR3 coding sequence is TGTGCCAGCAGCAGGGAGGGGGGGCTGGTTCGCGGCTACACCTTC. This sequence encodes CASSREGGLVRGYTF.

The V call is TRBV20-1, the J call TRBJ1-3; TRBD1 aligns across 9 bases. Germline V gene sequence: CDR1 DFQATT, CDR2 SNEGSKA (reference sequence). This CDR3 is built from 11 residues. The CDR3 region is CLGQGRNTIYF. The CDR3 DNA is TGCCTCGGACAGGGGAGAAACACCATATATTTT.